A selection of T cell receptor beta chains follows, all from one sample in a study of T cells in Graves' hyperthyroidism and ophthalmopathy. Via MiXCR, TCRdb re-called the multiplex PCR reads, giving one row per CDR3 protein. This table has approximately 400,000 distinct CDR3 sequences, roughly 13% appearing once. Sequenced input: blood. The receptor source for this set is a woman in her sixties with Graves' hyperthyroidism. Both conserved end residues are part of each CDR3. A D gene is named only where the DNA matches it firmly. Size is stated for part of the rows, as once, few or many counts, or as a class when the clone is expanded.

TGTGCCAGCAGGGGGGCGGATGGCTACACCTTC | CASRGADGYTF | TRBJ1-2 | NA | many | TRBV2
TGTGCCACCAGTGACACTAGCGGGAGGAGGATGACAGATACGCAGTATTTT | CATSDTSGRRMTDTQYF | TRBJ2-3 | TRBD2 | many | TRBV24-1
TGTGCCAGCAGCTTAGGAGCAGGGTCGGACGAGCAGTACTTC | CASSLGAGSDEQYF | TRBJ2-7 | NA | few | TRBV11-2
TGTGCCAGCAGATGGACTAGCGGGAGGGCCGCAGATACGCAGTATTTT | CASRWTSGRAADTQYF | TRBJ2-3 | TRBD2 | NA | TRBV6-2/TRBV6-3
TGTGCCAGCAGACTCGCCGGGTATGGGCATCACGAGCAGTACTTC | CASRLAGYGHHEQYF | TRBJ2-7 | NA | many | TRBV2
TGTGCCAGCAGCTCACCGGGACAGGCAACCGAGCAGTACTTC | CASSSPGQATEQYF | TRBJ2-7 | TRBD1 | many | TRBV7-6
TGTGCCAGTAGTATGGGGACTAGCGCCTCCTACGAGCAGTACTTC | CASSMGTSASYEQYF | TRBJ2-7 | TRBD2 | NA | TRBV19
TGTGCCACCAGTAGTAAACAGGGGTATCAGCCCCAGCATTTT | CATSSKQGYQPQHF | TRBJ1-5 | TRBD1 | few | TRBV24-1
TGTGCCAGCAGCTCCGACAGGGTCTCCTACGAGCAGTACTTC | CASSSDRVSYEQYF | TRBJ2-7 | TRBD1 | many | TRBV11-2
TGTGCCTGGGCGAGAGGGGAGAATGAAAAACTGTTTTTT | CAWARGENEKLFF | TRBJ1-4 | NA | many | TRBV30
TGCGCCAGCAGCCACGGGACTTCTGGGGCTTTCTTT | CASSHGTSGAFF | TRBJ1-1 | NA | NA | TRBV5-1
TGTGCCAGCAGCTTCGCCTTCAATCAGCCCCAGCATTTT | CASSFAFNQPQHF | TRBJ1-5 | NA | many | TRBV11-2
TGTGCCAGCTCACCCGCGGACGGCACAGATACGCAGTATTTT | CASSPADGTDTQYF | TRBJ2-3 | NA | many | TRBV18
TGCAGTCCCTTAGATCCGAACACCGGGGAGCTGTTTTTT | CSPLDPNTGELFF | TRBJ2-2 | NA | many | TRBV20-1
TGTGCCAGCAGTTTGAACAGCAATCTCTATGGCTACACCTTC | CASSLNSNLYGYTF | TRBJ1-2 | NA | many | TRBV27
TGTGCCAGCAGTTACTTGTGGACTAGTTTCTCCTACGAGCAGTACTTC | CASSYLWTSFSYEQYF | TRBJ2-7 | TRBD2 | few | TRBV6-2/TRBV6-3
TGCGCCAGCAGCTTACAGGTGGGGACAGATACGCAGTATTTT | CASSLQVGTDTQYF | TRBJ2-3 | NA | many | TRBV5-1
TGTGCCAGCAGACCGGGACAGGCTTTCTCACCCCTCCACTTT | CASRPGQAFSPLHF | TRBJ1-6 | TRBD1 | few | TRBV6-1
TGCAGTGCTAGAGATACGGGAGGCGCATCTGCTTACGCTTTCTTT | CSARDTGGASAYAFF | TRBJ1-1 | NA | many | TRBV20-1
TGCAGTGCTAGAGTCCTTAGCGGGAGGGTTACTAGCTCCTACAATGAGCAGTTCTTC | CSARVLSGRVTSSYNEQFF | TRBJ2-1 | TRBD2 | many | TRBV20-1
TGTGCCAGCAGCTTAGTAGGTTACAATTCGGCTTTCTTT | CASSLVGYNSAFF | TRBJ1-1 | NA | many | TRBV11-2
TGTGCCAGCAGTTACTCCGGGACTCACTCCTACGAGCAGTACTTC | CASSYSGTHSYEQYF | TRBJ2-7 | NA | many | TRBV6-5
TGTGCCAGCAGCTTAGAGGGGTGGGGGACCGCAGCCCAAGAGACCCAGTACTTC | CASSLEGWGTAAQETQYF | TRBJ2-5 | NA | medium-sized | TRBV11-2
TGCGCCAGCAGCTTGGACGGGCGGGGGGCTTTCTTT | CASSLDGRGAFF | TRBJ1-1 | NA | few | TRBV5-1
TGTGCCAGTAGTATGGACAGGGACAATGAGCAGTTCTTC | CASSMDRDNEQFF | TRBJ2-1 | TRBD1 | NA | TRBV19
TGTGCCAGCAGTGTCAACGGCGGGGGACCTGGTGAGACCCAGTACTTC | CASSVNGGGPGETQYF | TRBJ2-5 | TRBD2 | many | TRBV27
TGTGCCAGCAGTGAAGCCCCCGGGGGCGGGGGCGCAGAGACCCAGTACTTC | CASSEAPGGGGAETQYF | TRBJ2-5 | NA | NA | TRBV6-1
TGTGCCAGCCGGGGTAAACAGGGGCCCTACAATGAGCAGTTCTTC | CASRGKQGPYNEQFF | TRBJ2-1 | TRBD1 | many | TRBV7-9
TGTGCCAGCAGCGGCAACAGGGTCTCTTACTACGAGCAGTACTTC | CASSGNRVSYYEQYF | TRBJ2-7 | NA | NA | TRBV11-1
TGTGCCAGCGGGAGGCATCTAGCAGATACGCAGTATTTT | CASGRHLADTQYF | TRBJ2-3 | NA | few | TRBV27
TGTGCCAGCAGGGCGGGGGCTAAAGAGACCCAGTACTTC | CASRAGAKETQYF | TRBJ2-5 | NA | few | TRBV6-1
TGTGCCATCAGTGAGTCGAGGCTAGCGGGAGTGGTTTCCTACGAGCAGTACTTC | CAISESRLAGVVSYEQYF | TRBJ2-7 | TRBD2 | many | TRBV10-3
TGTGCCAGTAGTTCAGGACAGGCCGAGGAGACCCAGTACTTC | CASSSGQAEETQYF | TRBJ2-5 | TRBD1 | NA | TRBV19
TGCGCCAGCAGCTTGGGGGGGGCGATCGAGCAGTACTTC | CASSLGGAIEQYF | TRBJ2-7 | NA | many | TRBV5-1
TGCGCCAGCAGTGGGGGTAAAGTCAGCGGGGAAGAGACCCAGTACTTC | CASSGGKVSGEETQYF | TRBJ2-5 | TRBD2 | NA | TRBV10-1
TGTGCCAGCAGTTTAATCCCAGGCCTCTATGGCTACACCTTC | CASSLIPGLYGYTF | TRBJ1-2 | NA | few | TRBV28
TGTGCCAGCAGCAAAGGGCTATCCGGAATGGGTACGCAGTATTTT | CASSKGLSGMGTQYF | TRBJ2-3 | NA | many | TRBV7-3
TGTGCCAGCAGCCCTGTCTCTGCGGGGCGGGATCAGCCCCAGCATTTT | CASSPVSAGRDQPQHF | TRBJ1-5 | NA | few | TRBV7-9